Listed below are T cell receptor beta chains from one sample, sequenced in a study of OX40 agonist ivuxolimab in advanced cancers. Assay: immunoSEQ multiplex PCR; the TCRdb copy retains only in-frame clones and omits some. The sample consists of over 60,000 clones, around 88% of them appearing once. The sequences come from CD4+ or CD8+ T cells sorted from blood, collected in a trial of the OX40 agonist ivuxolimab. The source is an adult with an advanced solid tumor such as melanoma, head and neck, liver or kidney cancer. The CDR3 runs from the conserved cysteine through the conserved F or W. D genes are given only for firm matches. Clone size is shown for a subset of rows, as once, few, many or a class of expanded clone.

TRBD1	.	TRBV28	TRBJ1-5	TGTGCCAGCAGCCAACCGGGACAGGGCCGGCCCCAGCATTTT	CASSQPGQGRPQHF
.	.	TRBV6-6	TRBJ1-6	TGTGCCAGCAGTTTACCGGGCACCCTCCACTTT	CASSLPGTLHF
.	few	TRBV14	TRBJ2-5	TGTGCCAGCAGCAGGAGACAGGACCAAGAGACCCAGTACTTC	CASSRRQDQETQYF
.	.	TRBV18	TRBJ1-3	TGTGCCAGCTCAGCCATACCTAGCATCGGGAACACCATATATTTT	CASSAIPSIGNTIYF
.	.	TRBV4-1	TRBJ1-3	TGCGCCAGCAGCCAAGAGTCCATAAACCCCTCTGGAAACACCATATATTTT	CASSQESINPSGNTIYF
TRBD2	.	TRBV7-9	TRBJ2-7	TGTGCCAGCAGCCCCGTGTGGACTAGCGGGAGGGACAAAGAGCAGTACTTC	CASSPVWTSGRDKEQYF
TRBD1	once	TRBV19	TRBJ2-3	TGTGCCAGTGCGGACAGGGGGCAAGATACGCAGTATTTT	CASADRGQDTQYF
.	.	TRBV6-5	TRBJ1-2	TGTGCCAGCAGTTACTCCCTAAACGGCTATGGCTACACCTTC	CASSYSLNGYGYTF
.	.	TRBV7-2	TRBJ1-2	TGTGCCAGCAGCGAACGAAATCTTCGCGAGGGTTATGGCTACACCTTC	CASSERNLREGYGYTF
.	.	TRBV2	TRBJ1-5	TGTGCCAGCAGTGAAACAACGGGGGGGTTCAATCAGCCCCAGCATTTT	CASSETTGGFNQPQHF
TRBD2	.	TRBV27	TRBJ2-5	TGTGCCAGCAGTCTAACCCCTCCTCCACTACTAGCGGATGTTGAGGACCAGTACTTC	CASSLTPPPLLADVEDQYF
.	once	TRBV19	TRBJ2-7	TGTGCCAGTAGTGGAAGGCAGCCCTCCTACGAGCAGTACTTC	CASSGRQPSYEQYF
TRBD1	once	TRBV2	TRBJ1-6	TGTGCCAGCAGTATTAGACAGGGTGGGGATAATTCACCCCTCCACTTT	CASSIRQGGDNSPLHF
TRBD1	.	TRBV7-2	TRBJ1-2	TGTGCCAGCAGCTTAGGAAGCCCTGGACAGGATAAGAACTATGGCTACACCTTC	CASSLGSPGQDKNYGYTF
TRBD2	once	TRBV9	TRBJ2-3	TGTGCCAGCAGCGTAGTGTCCCTAGCGGGGGGCCGCACAGATACGCAGTATTTT	CASSVVSLAGGRTDTQYF
.	once	TRBV19	TRBJ2-7	TGTGCCAGTAGTACCCCCTTGAGGGGCCGGGAGGAGCAGTACTTC	CASSTPLRGREEQYF
TRBD1	.	TRBV5-1	TRBJ2-7	TGCGCCAGCAGCCCTGGACAGGGGATCTACGAGCAGTACTTC	CASSPGQGIYEQYF
.	.	TRBV11-2	TRBJ1-1	TGTGCCAGCAGCTCCCCGGGCCGTGGCAGGCTGGGCGCTGAAGCTTTCTTT	CASSSPGRGRLGAEAFF
TRBD1	.	TRBV28	TRBJ2-5	TGTGCCAGCGTGTCCAGGGGGCAAAAAGAGACCCAGTACTTC	CASVSRGQKETQYF
.	.	TRBV7-2	TRBJ1-5	TGTGCCAGCAGCCCCCCGGGGGGAGCCTTTAATCAGCCCCAGCATTTT	CASSPPGGAFNQPQHF
.	.	TRBV2	TRBJ1-1	TGTGCCAGCAGTGAGGGGCCAGCGGACACTGAAGCTTTCTTT	CASSEGPADTEAFF
TRBD2	.	TRBV28	TRBJ2-5	TGTGCCAGCAGTTTAGCTGCCAGGACTAGCGGGAGTTTTAAGACCCAGTACTTC	CASSLAARTSGSFKTQYF
.	once	TRBV28	TRBJ2-7	TGTGCCAGCAGCCAAGGGGGAGGGGTCCGCTACGAGCAGTACTTC	CASSQGGGVRYEQYF
.	.	TRBV29-1	TRBJ1-1	TGCAGCGTCGTTCAGATGCTGAACACTGAAGCTTTCTTT	CSVVQMLNTEAFF
TRBD2	once	TRBV6-1	TRBJ2-3	TGTGCCAGCAGTGAAAGGAGCGGGGTGAGCCCAGATACGCAGTATTTT	CASSERSGVSPDTQYF
.	.	TRBV28	TRBJ1-5	TGTGCCAGCAGTGCCGGGATAAGGAATCAGCCCCAGCATTTT	CASSAGIRNQPQHF
TRBD2	.	TRBV7-2	TRBJ2-2	TGTGCCAGCAGCTATGGACTAGCCGGGGAGCTGTTTTTT	CASSYGLAGELFF
.	.	TRBV28	TRBJ1-5	TGTGCCAGCAGTTTAGACCCACGTGTGGGTACTGGCAATCAGCCCCAGCATTTT	CASSLDPRVGTGNQPQHF
TRBD1	.	TRBV18	TRBJ1-2	TGTGCCAGCTCACCACCGGCCCGGGCAGGGGGCTATTGCACCTTC	CASSPPARAGGYCTF
.	.	TRBV5-5	TRBJ1-1	TGTGCCAGCAGCTTTCAGGGTAGGGACACTGAAGCTTTCTTT	CASSFQGRDTEAFF
.	.	TRBV9	TRBJ2-2	TGTGCCAGCAGCGTAGGACAGCTTTCGAACACCGGGGAGCTGTTTTTT	CASSVGQLSNTGELFF
.	.	TRBV5-8	TRBJ2-2	TGTGCCAGCAGCTTTTACTCGGGCGGGGAGCTGTTTTTT	CASSFYSGGELFF
.	.	TRBV7-2	TRBJ1-4	TGCGCCAGCAGCCTCGACCCGCAACAGGGTACCACTAATGAAAAACTGTTTTTT	CASSLDPQQGTTNEKLFF
.	few	TRBV5-1	TRBJ2-5	TGCGCCAGCAGCTCAGGGACACAAATCGGGGAGACCCAGTACTTC	CASSSGTQIGETQYF
.	.	TRBV6-6	TRBJ2-7	TGTGCCAGCAGTGCAGGGGATACGGGGCTCCGGCAGTACTTC	CASSAGDTGLRQYF
.	.	TRBV5-1	TRBJ2-5	TGCGCCAGCAGCTCCTCTGGGCGGACCCAAGAGACCCAGTACTTC	CASSSSGRTQETQYF
TRBD2	.	TRBV5-4	TRBJ2-2	TGTGCCAGCAGCCTTAGCGGGGGGGCTAGCGGGGAGCTGTTTTTT	CASSLSGGASGELFF
.	.	TRBV7-9	TRBJ2-3	TGTGCCAGCACTGGGGCAGATACGCAGTATTTT	CASTGADTQYF
TRBD2	.	TRBV5-1	TRBJ2-1	TGCGCCAGCAGCTTTACTAGCGGGGGATACAATGAGCAGTTCTTC	CASSFTSGGYNEQFF
TRBD1	.	TRBV11-2	TRBJ1-4	TGTGCCAGCAGCCGCGGACAGGGGGCGTCTGCCCTGTTTTTT	CASSRGQGASALFF
.	.	TRBV4-3	TRBJ2-2	TGCGCCAGCAGCGCCCACCCTTTGACCGGGGAGCTGTTTTTT	CASSAHPLTGELFF
TRBD2	.	TRBV10-3	TRBJ2-3	TGTGCCATCAGCAGGGGGGCTAGCGGGAGGGCCGAAGATACGCAGTATTTT	CAISRGASGRAEDTQYF
.	once	TRBV18	TRBJ1-1	TGTGCCAGCTCACCCTTGGACCTTGGCGGTGAAGCTTTCTTT	CASSPLDLGGEAFF
.	.	TRBV5-4	TRBJ2-1	TGTGCCAGCAGCCTGGAAAACCCCTACAATGAGCAGTTCTTC	CASSLENPYNEQFF
.	.	TRBV7-9	TRBJ2-6	TGTGCCAGCAGCCCTCGGGGCTCTGGGGCCAACGTCCTGACTTTC	CASSPRGSGANVLTF
TRBD1	.	TRBV7-9	TRBJ1-2	TGTGCCAGCAGCTTTCTACAGGGGGAGGGCTACACCTTC	CASSFLQGEGYTF
TRBD2	.	TRBV6-5	TRBJ2-1	TGTGCCAGCAGCCCTAGCGGGACCTACAATGAGCAGTTCTTC	CASSPSGTYNEQFF
TRBD2	few	TRBV6-1	TRBJ2-2	TGTGCCAGCACGTGGGGCGGGAGCAGCACCGGGGAGCTGTTTTTT	CASTWGGSSTGELFF
.	.	TRBV7-2	TRBJ1-4	TGTGCCAGCAGCTTGGACAGACGTAATGAAAAACTGTTTTTT	CASSLDRRNEKLFF
.	.	TRBV10-2	TRBJ1-1	TGCGCCAGCAGTGAGGAGCGAGACACTGAAGCTTTCTTT	CASSEERDTEAFF